This record covers a single T cell receptor beta chain. This sample was taken from a study of OX40 agonist ivuxolimab in advanced cancers. On the study more broadly: Checkpoint inhibitors had been given previously to 35% to 50% of patients.

Assay: immunoSEQ multiplex PCR; the TCRdb copy retains only in-frame clones and omits some. Of roughly 67,000 clones in the sample, about 90% were seen once. Germline CDR1 is SGHRS and CDR2 is YFSETQ. CDR3 length: 13 residues. Trimming removed 2 bases from V and 4 bases from J; junction bases left unmatched: 1. The rearrangement uses TRBV5-1 and TRBJ2-3; 7 bases line up with TRBD1. Sequencing was performed on CD4+ or CD8+ T cells sorted from blood, taken in a trial of the OX40 agonist ivuxolimab. The sequence was obtained from an adult with an advanced solid tumor such as melanoma, head and neck, liver or kidney cancer. The CDR3 bases are TGCGCCAGCAGCTTAGGACAGGCAGATACGCAGTATTTT. Encoded protein: CASSLGQADTQYF.